This T cell receptor (beta chain) was sequenced for a study of regulatory T cells in long-lasting Graves disease. To make TCR beta libraries, researchers used iRepertoire HTBI primers and Arm-PCR of CDR3 regions. One entry per CDR3 protein, called by TCRdb with MiXCR from the multiplex PCR reads. The sample consists of some 460,000 distinct CDR3 sequences, about 16% of them appearing once. Indicated time point: newly diagnosed GD, antithyroid drugs for less than 3 months. Extracted RNA from PBMCs served as the source of the TCR library. This clonotype has at least ten counts. This CDR3 contains 15 residues. Trimming cost V 2 bases and J 1 base, with 11 bases left between them. From germline, CDR1 is SNHLY and CDR2 FYNNEI. The data were also submitted as part of a second study, on T cells in Graves' hyperthyroidism and ophthalmopathy.

J is TRBJ1-2 and V is TRBV2, with D unresolved. This TCR derives from a man in his forties or fifties with Graves disease. The sample consisted of peripheral blood mononuclear cells (PBMCs), taken at new diagnosis, from a patient treated with antithyroid drugs. For the CDR3, the DNA is TGTGCCAGCAGTGAATCCAGGACTTTTAACTATGGCTACACCTTC. Protein product: CASSESRTFNYGYTF.